These 10 T cell receptor beta chains were all obtained from the same sample, sequenced in a study of blood T cell repertoires in COVID-19 (dated by TCRdb to about 2020). The method behind the library was the immunoSEQ multiplex PCR assay. Sourced from immuneACCESS, this table was stored by TCRdb with only in-frame sequences that have V and J called. A share of the clones is absent; for the studies checked, an unresolved V gene accounts for under half, and the remainder has no known explanation. Here the sample has a few hundred thousand clones; around 91% occur a single time. The top ten constitute 8% to 10% of the sample. The sequencing input was PBMCs or T cells enriched from blood (not recorded which). These receptors all come from a woman aged 40 to 49 who had recovered from COVID-19.

V gene TRBV5-1 combines with J gene TRBJ2-3; possible D gene TRBD2, 7 bases. CDR1 and CDR2 (germline): SGHRS, YFSETQ. This CDR3 has 18 amino acids. The ends were cut back, 0 bases at V and 3 bases at J, with 20 bases in the middle. This CDR3 is CASSLELGGAFSTDTQYF. The CDR3 DNA sequence: TGCGCCAGCAGCTTGGAATTAGGGGGGGCCTTTTCGACAGATACGCAGTATTTT.

The J gene is TRBJ1-4, the V gene TRBV7-2; D is uncertain. Germline CDR1 SGHTA, CDR2 FQGNSA. This CDR3 is built from 16 residues. The V gene lost 5 bases and the J gene lost 0 bases, with 13 bases spanning the gap. The CDR3 nucleotides read TGTGCCAGCAGCACCAACAGAGTTGCAACTAATGAAAAACTGTTTTTT. Translating it yields CASSTNRVATNEKLFF.

J is TRBJ2-2 and V is TRBV11-2; 9 positions match TRBD2. CDR1 SGHAT and CDR2 FQNNGV come from the germline V gene. CDR3 length: 17 residues. V was clipped by 2 bases and J by 4 bases; unmatched bases: 8. The CDR3 sequence is CASSLIAGGGATGELFF. The DNA for the CDR3 is TGTGCCAGCAGCTTAATCGCCGGCGGGGGGGCCACCGGGGAGCTGTTTTTT.

V is TRBV11-2 and J is TRBJ1-6; D uncertain. From germline, CDR1 is SGHAT and CDR2 FQNNGV. Trimming removed 1 base at V and 3 bases at J, with 4 bases between. The CDR3 has 14 amino acids. The CDR3 spells CASSLVGYNSPLHF. The DNA of the CDR3 is TGTGCCAGCAGCTTAGTCGGCTATAATTCACCCCTCCACTTT.

Only a few counts were recorded for this clone. This chain joins TRBV7-9 and TRBJ1-5; D gene unclear. The CDR3 spans 13 residues. Trimming left V 5 bases short and J 5 bases short, with 10 bases between. Germline V lookup: CDR1 SEHNR, CDR2 FQNEAQ (reference sequence). Written as DNA, the CDR3 is TGTGCCAGCAGCCACACCAGCGATCAGCCCCAGCATTTT. As protein: CASSHTSDQPQHF. Supplemented by reference TRBV7-9 and TRBJ1-5, the full variable domain reads DTGVSQNPRHKITKRGQNVTFRCDPISEHNRLYWYRQTLGQGPEFLTYFQNEAQLEKSRLLSDRFSAERPKGSFSTLEIQRTEQGDSAMYLCASSHTSDQPQHFGDGTRLSIL.

The rearrangement joins TRBV7-3 to TRBJ2-1; 11 bases line up with TRBD2. Germline-derived CDR1 and CDR2 are SGHTA and FQGTGA. This CDR3 has 15 residues. V lost 5 bases and J lost 8; bases outside the gene matches: 8. CDR3 loop: CASSRTSGLRDEQFF. CDR3 in DNA: TGTGCCAGCAGCCGGACTAGCGGGCTTCGGGATGAGCAGTTCTTC.

A few counts support this clone. The chain uses TRBV18 and TRBJ2-1; D perhaps matches TRBD1 (5 bases). Germline V gene lookup returns CDR1 KGHSH and CDR2 LQKENI. The CDR3 is 13 amino acids. Trimming shortened V by 2 bases and J by 9 bases, and 11 bases separated the two germline ends. The CDR3 protein is CASSPSGSAEQFF. As DNA, the CDR3 is TGTGCCAGCTCACCATCAGGGTCGGCTGAGCAGTTCTTC.

The J gene is TRBJ1-3, the V gene TRBV6-5, with D tentatively TRBD1 (5 bases). The CDR3 has 14 residues. Germline values: CDR1 MNHEY, CDR2 SVGAGI. Trimming left V 7 bases short and J 2 bases short, with 12 bases between. CDR3 nucleotide sequence: TGTGCCAGCACCGGACCAGGGACTGGAAACACCATATATTTT. It is translated as CASTGPGTGNTIYF.

J is TRBJ1-2 and V is TRBV25-1; no definite D call. V lost 5 bases to trimming and J lost 4 bases, with 14 bases between them. CDR1 and CDR2 from the germline V gene are MGHDK and SYGVNS. The CDR3 is 14 amino acids. The CDR3 sequence is CASSPMDGSYGYTF. The CDR3 DNA sequence: TGTGCCAGCAGTCCTATGGACGGGAGCTATGGCTACACCTTC.

The CDR3 spells CAWSVPRGVGYGYTF. The CDR3 DNA is TGTGCCTGGAGTGTACCCAGGGGGGTGGGCTATGGCTACACCTTC. The chain carries TRBV30 and TRBJ1-2; 7 positions agree with TRBD1. The germline V gene encodes CDR1 GTSNPN and CDR2 SVGIG (reference sequence). The CDR3 is made up of 15 amino acids. V was clipped by 0 bases and J by 4 bases; unmatched bases: 8.